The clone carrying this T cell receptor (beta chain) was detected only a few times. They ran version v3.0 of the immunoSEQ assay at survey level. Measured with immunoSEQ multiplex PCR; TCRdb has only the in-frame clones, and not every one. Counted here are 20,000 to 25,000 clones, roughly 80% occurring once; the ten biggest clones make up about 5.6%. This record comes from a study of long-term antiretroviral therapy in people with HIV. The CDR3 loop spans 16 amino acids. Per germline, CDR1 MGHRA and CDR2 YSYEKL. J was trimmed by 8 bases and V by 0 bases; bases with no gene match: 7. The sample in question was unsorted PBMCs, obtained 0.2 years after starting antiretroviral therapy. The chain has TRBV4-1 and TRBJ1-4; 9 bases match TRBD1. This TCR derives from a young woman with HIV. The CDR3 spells CASSQEAGTGREKLFF. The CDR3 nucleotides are TGCGCCAGCAGCCAAGAAGCCGGGACAGGGAGGGAAAAACTGTTTTTT.